This TCR beta chain was identified in a study of post-analysis software for immune sequencing data. Study observations and caveats: Diversity measured as normalized Chao1 was significantly lower in multiple sclerosis patients than in controls. Patients had higher frequencies than controls of about five TRBV segments, including TRBV5-6, TRBV5-1 and TRBV20-1.

This clonotype occurred once. Antigen specificity is unknown. This CDR3 comprises 13 residues. CDR1 MNHEY and CDR2 SVGEGT come from the germline V gene. Incorporated into the TCR beta cDNA libraries were unique molecular identifiers, which served to reduce PCR and sequencing biases. TCRdb ran MiXCR on the PCR reads and lists one entry per CDR3 protein. The sample holds 400,000 to 500,000 distinct CDR3 sequences, 30% to 45% seen once. The genes are TRBV6-2 or TRBV6-3 and TRBJ2-7, with a tentative D call TRBD1 (5 bases). The J call may be in error: the DNA end matches TRBJ2-5 better. The sequencing sample was made of blood. This receptor was taken from a girl aged 2 to 10 with multiple sclerosis. CDR3 in DNA: TGTGCCAGCAGCTGGAACAGGAGAGAGACCCAGTACTTC. Translation gives CASSWNRRETQYF.